The rows below give T cell receptor beta chains drawn from one sample of a study of cytomegalovirus exposure and HLA in healthy donors. Sequencing was performed with immunoSEQ multiplex PCR; in TCRdb, only in-frame clones are kept and a portion is missing. The table includes some 170,000 clones, approximately 96% detected once. The sample comprised PBMCs. All receptors come from a young woman in good health and CMV-seronegative. The CDR3 runs from the conserved cysteine through the conserved F or W. The order of the fields is V gene, clone size, D gene, J gene, CDR3 protein, CDR3 DNA. A D gene is named only where the DNA matches it firmly. Expanded clones get a size class; other rows say once, few or many, or leave the size out.

TRBV4-3	NA	NA	TRBJ2-1	CASSRTANSYNEQFF	TGCGCCAGCAGCCGGACAGCGAACTCCTACAATGAGCAGTTCTTC
TRBV5-1	NA	NA	TRBJ2-7	CASSPTAGTQSYEQYF	TGCGCCAGCAGCCCAACGGCAGGTACGCAATCCTACGAGCAGTACTTC
TRBV4-2	once	NA	TRBJ1-3	CASSQGNTIYF	TGTGCCAGCAGCCAGGGCAACACCATATATTTT
TRBV27	NA	TRBD1	TRBJ1-6	CASRIQGASFASPLHF	TGTGCCAGCAGGATTCAGGGGGCCTCCTTTGCTTCACCCCTCCACTTT
TRBV7-8	once	NA	TRBJ2-1	CASSHGVANNEQFF	TGTGCCAGCAGTCACGGGGTGGCAAACAATGAGCAGTTCTTC
TRBV7-2	NA	NA	TRBJ1-2	CASSPRTTQANYGYTF	TGTGCCAGCAGCCCTCGGACAACCCAAGCTAACTATGGCTACACCTTC
TRBV5-1	NA	TRBD2	TRBJ2-1	CASSLAGGLAYNEQFF	TGCGCCAGCAGCTTGGCCGGGGGACTAGCCTACAATGAGCAGTTCTTC
TRBV25-1	NA	TRBD1	TRBJ2-1	CASSESAGTGRNEQFF	TGTGCCAGCAGTGAGTCAGCCGGGACAGGGCGCAATGAGCAGTTCTTC
TRBV19	NA	NA	TRBJ2-7	CASSIGQDEQYF	TGTGCCAGTAGTATCGGTCAGGACGAGCAGTACTTC
TRBV19	NA	NA	TRBJ2-1	CASISGGDEQFF	TGTGCCAGTATCTCCGGGGGTGATGAGCAGTTCTTC
TRBV15	NA	TRBD2	TRBJ2-2	CATSKQLASGELFF	TGTGCCACCAGCAAACAACTAGCGTCCGGGGAGCTGTTTTTT
TRBV4-3	NA	TRBD1	TRBJ1-1	CASSPGQGLSEAFF	TGCGCCAGCAGCCCGGGACAGGGTTTATCTGAAGCTTTCTTT
TRBV6-1	NA	TRBD1	TRBJ1-1	CASRGTGQAPTEAFF	TGTGCCAGCAGAGGGACGGGACAGGCTCCCACTGAAGCTTTCTTT
TRBV7-9	NA	TRBD1	TRBJ1-6	CASSSPGTEYNSPLHF	TGTGCCAGCAGCTCCCCCGGGACAGAGTATAATTCACCCCTCCACTTT